Sequencing of this TCR beta chain was carried out in a study of blood T cells in healthy people across ages (dated by TCRdb to about 2015). About the investigation overall: Template switching captured roughly one uniquely barcoded TCR beta cDNA molecule per two T cells in model experiments. The donors were divided into four age groups: young (average roughly 17 years), middle-aged (approximately 41), aged (about 60) and long-lived (around 80). The study measured age-related changes in TCR beta repertoire diversity using deep sequencing normalized with unique cDNA molecular identifiers. Donors of different ages were randomly distributed across sequencing lanes to avoid experimental bias. Using the same blood draw, the study looked at two additional independent replicas of 1 million unique cDNA reads for two donors, one aged 18 to 30 and the other aged 80 or older.

Libraries were prepared through 5' RACE. Instrument on record: Illumina HiSeq 2500. A second roughly 6 to 11 cycle PCR used a sample-barcoded 5' primer and a J-beta primer mix. A template-switch 5' adaptor carrying 12 random nucleotides introduced a unique molecular identifier onto each TCR beta cDNA molecule. Each sample yielded at least 3 million CDR3-containing paired-end reads. All of the RNA was converted into first-strand cDNA using the Mint cDNA synthesis kit, with a TRBC-specific oligonucleotide serving as the primer. All cDNA was treated with uracil-DNA glycosylase and then went through a first 18-cycle PCR with the universal primers M1SS and BC2_uni_R. The original pipeline was this. For normalization, 1 million high-quality reads were randomly selected from each sample, with every read carrying a distinct molecular identifier. Instead of being binned into consensus sequences, reads with shared molecular identifiers were discarded. MiTCR, with a Q25 quality threshold and the strictest error-elimination algorithm, was used for CDR3 identification, clonotype clustering and error correction. A nonparametric unseen species model using Euler transformation provided a lower-bound estimate of total TCR beta diversity. The public reads were reanalyzed by TCRdb: fastp trimming at Q25, MiXCR alignment, in-frame beta chains only. Each entry is one CDR3 protein sequence, shown with its most common DNA and genes. TCRdb's processing, not the authors' own work, is the source of the V and J calls. Counted in this sample were some 1.5 million distinct CDR3 sequences; roughly 30% of them appeared once. The top ten clones comprise more than 6% of the sample.

The paper as a whole reports these results and caveats: A strong correlation was found between observed TCR beta diversity and the percentage of naive T cells measured by flow cytometry. Because donor CMV infection status was unknown, age-related changes in expanded clonotypes were potentially confounded. Estimates of total diversity based on one million sequenced T cells were considered lower bounds and underestimates. As age increased, observed TCR beta diversity per million T cells dropped in a roughly linear way, and a significant reduction was already evident by age 40. Compared with the aged group, more naive CD4+ T cells, fewer expanded clones and increased TCR diversity were shown by the long-lived group, suggesting age selection. Because profiling used bulk unsorted PBMCs, naive and antigen-experienced compartments could not be compared conclusively.

The CDR3 contains 14 residues, cysteine and phenylalanine counted. CDR3 DNA is the only sequence kept; it has 42 bases, read in frame from the first base. From V the trimming removes 0 bases and from J it removes 9 bases, while the gene matches leave 3 bases of the junction unaccounted for. Looking up the germline V gene (reference sequence) yields CDR1 DFQATT and CDR2 SNEGSKA. The donors were 40 or so Caucasian individuals from Russia, aged roughly 6 to 90 years, who were systemically healthy. Each donor gave 8.5 to 10 milliliters of peripheral blood, collected into EDTA-treated Vacutainer tubes. Ficoll-Paque density-gradient centrifugation was used to isolate PBMCs, with at least 6 million per sample. Total RNA was extracted from PBMCs with Trizol reagent, with at least 6 micrograms obtained per sample. Naive CD45RAhigh/CD27high T cell percentages were measured by flow cytometry on a PBMC aliquot from every donor.

This clonotype appeared a few times. What this receptor recognizes is not known. Per-base qualities were not stored, and no clone one base away is much larger. Sequenced: blood. The clonotype originates from a woman between 25 and 40 years old in good health. Recombination joined TRBV20-1 with TRBJ2-1, with 12 central nucleotides matching TRBD2. The CDR3 protein sequence reads: CSARDPLAGGEQFF. Read as DNA, the sequence is TGCAGTGCTAGAGATCCACTAGCGGGAGGTGAGCAGTTCTTC.